This T cell receptor (beta chain) was documented in a study of Ad26.COV2.S vaccination and SARS-CoV-2 variants. TCRdb's copy holds only in-frame clones and misses some; the assay was immunoSEQ multiplex PCR. The sample shows a few hundred thousand clones, around 89% of them seen only once. Germline trimming cut 6 bases from V and 1 base from J; bases unmatched to any gene: 3. Germline lookup yields CDR1 MNHEY and CDR2 SMNVEV (reference sequence). The length of the CDR3 is 15 residues. As for treatment: over 15 received Ad26.COV2.S at low or high dose, single or two shots; 5 received placebo; per-sample allocation not given. Samples were taken on day 63 after the first vaccine or placebo injection.

The rearrangement links TRBV27 to TRBJ2-2; TRBD1 matches at 9 bases. The source material was peripheral blood, sampled in a trial of Ad26.COV2.S vaccine versus placebo. The receptor comes from a person between 18 and 59 years old who received the Ad26.COV2.S COVID-19 vaccine or a placebo. The CDR3 nucleotides read TGTGCCAGCAGGTCGACAGGGGGGAACACCGGGGAGCTGTTTTTT. This translates into CASRSTGGNTGELFF.